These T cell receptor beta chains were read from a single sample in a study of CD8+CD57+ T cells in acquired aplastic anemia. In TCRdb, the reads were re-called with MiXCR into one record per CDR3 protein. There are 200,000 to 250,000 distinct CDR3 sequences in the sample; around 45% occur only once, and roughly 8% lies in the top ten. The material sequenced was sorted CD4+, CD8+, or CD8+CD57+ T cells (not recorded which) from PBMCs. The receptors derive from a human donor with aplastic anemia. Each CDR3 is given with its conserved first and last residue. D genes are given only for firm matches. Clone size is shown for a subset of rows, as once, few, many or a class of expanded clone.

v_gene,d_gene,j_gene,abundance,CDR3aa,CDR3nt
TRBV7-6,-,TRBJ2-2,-,CASTPSRAQTLALLFF,TGTGCCAGCACCCCCTCCCGCGCGCAAACTCTCGCGCTGCTGTTTTTT
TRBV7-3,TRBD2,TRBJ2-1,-,CASSSGLAGGYEQFF,TGTGCCAGCAGCTCAGGACTAGCGGGAGGGTATGAGCAGTTCTTC
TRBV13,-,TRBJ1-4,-,CASSLGEPNEKLFF,TGTGCCAGCAGCTTAGGGGAGCCTAATGAAAAACTGTTTTTT
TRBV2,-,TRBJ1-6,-,CASSEAYNSPLHF,TGTGCCAGCAGTGAGGCATATAATTCACCCCTCCACTTT
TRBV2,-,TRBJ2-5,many,CASRGGGRQETQYF,TGTGCCAGCAGGGGGGGCGGGAGACAAGAGACCCAGTACTTC
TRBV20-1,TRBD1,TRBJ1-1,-,CSASSVGTGVNTEAFF,TGCAGTGCCAGCAGTGTCGGGACAGGGGTGAACACTGAAGCTTTCTTT
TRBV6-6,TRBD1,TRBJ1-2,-,CASSPLLTGWNYGYTF,TGTGCCAGCAGCCCCCTATTGACAGGGTGGAACTATGGCTACACCTTC
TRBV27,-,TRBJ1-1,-,CASSLSWGGNTEAFF,TGTGCCAGCAGTTTATCGTGGGGCGGGAACACTGAAGCTTTCTTT
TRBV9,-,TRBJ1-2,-,CASSFVEGDYGYTF,TGTGCCAGCAGCTTCGTGGAGGGGGACTATGGCTACACCTTC
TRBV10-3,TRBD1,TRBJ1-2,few,CAISLGQGPYGYTF,TGTGCCATCTCTTTGGGACAGGGACCCTATGGCTACACCTTC
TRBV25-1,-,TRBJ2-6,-,CASSEYEEGKASGANVLTF,TGTGCCAGCAGTGAATATGAAGAGGGAAAGGCCTCTGGGGCCAACGTCCTGACTTTC
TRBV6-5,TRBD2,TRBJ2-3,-,CASSLSGITDTQYF,TGTGCCAGCAGTCTTAGCGGGATCACAGATACGCAGTATTTT
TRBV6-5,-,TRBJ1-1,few,CASGPSRGTEAFF,TGTGCCAGCGGTCCCAGCCGGGGCACTGAAGCTTTCTTT
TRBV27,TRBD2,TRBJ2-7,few,CASRLAGGRNEQYF,TGTGCCAGCAGACTAGCGGGGGGTAGAAACGAGCAGTACTTC
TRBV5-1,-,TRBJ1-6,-,CASSSEGGSPLHF,TGCGCCAGCAGCTCCGAGGGGGGTTCACCCCTCCACTTT
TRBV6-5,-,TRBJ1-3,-,CASSYELSGNTIYF,TGTGCCAGCAGTTACGAGCTTTCTGGAAACACCATATATTTT
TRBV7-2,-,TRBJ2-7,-,CASSPRMARDLEQYF,TGTGCCAGCAGCCCCCGGATGGCCAGGGACCTCGAGCAGTACTTC
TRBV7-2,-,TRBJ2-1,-,CASSLRPTSGEQFF,TGTGCCAGCAGCTTACGGCCTACCTCAGGTGAGCAGTTCTTC
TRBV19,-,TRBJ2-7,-,CASSVTGSVVEQYF,TGTGCCAGTAGTGTAACAGGGTCAGTGGTGGAGCAGTACTTC
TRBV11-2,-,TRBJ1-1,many,CASSIKQGMNTEAFF,TGTGCCAGCAGCATTAAACAGGGAATGAACACTGAAGCTTTCTTT
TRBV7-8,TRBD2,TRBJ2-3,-,CASRRAGDGTDTQYF,TGTGCCAGCAGGAGAGCGGGAGACGGCACAGATACGCAGTATTTT
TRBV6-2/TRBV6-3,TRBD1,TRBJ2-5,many,CASSGGQTRTQYF,TGTGCCAGCAGTGGGGGACAGACAAGAACCCAGTACTTC
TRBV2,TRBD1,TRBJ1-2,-,CASSEATTGIGYTF,TGTGCCAGCAGTGAAGCAACGACAGGGATTGGCTACACCTTC
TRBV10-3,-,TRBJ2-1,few,CAISPGKYYNEQFF,TGTGCCATCAGTCCCGGCAAGTACTACAATGAGCAGTTCTTC
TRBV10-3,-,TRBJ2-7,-,CAISVTRTYEQYF,TGTGCCATCAGTGTGACAAGGACCTACGAGCAGTACTTC
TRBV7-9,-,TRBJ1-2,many,CASSLDTGSNYGYTF,TGTGCCAGCAGCTTAGATACAGGGAGCAACTATGGCTACACCTTC
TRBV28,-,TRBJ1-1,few,CASTLSGNTEAFF,TGTGCCAGCACCCTTTCAGGGAATACTGAAGCTTTCTTT
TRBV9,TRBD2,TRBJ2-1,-,CASSPTGTSGSNEQFF,TGTGCCAGCAGCCCTACCGGGACTAGCGGGAGTAATGAGCAGTTCTTC
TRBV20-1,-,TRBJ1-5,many,CSARDSVKAGYSNQPQHF,TGCAGTGCTAGGGACTCCGTTAAGGCGGGGTATAGCAATCAGCCCCAGCATTTT
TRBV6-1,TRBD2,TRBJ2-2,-,CASSFLAGSGELFF,TGTGCCAGCAGTTTTTTAGCGGGGAGCGGGGAGCTGTTTTTT
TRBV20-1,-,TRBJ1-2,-,CSAPGPGTGGYTF,TGCAGTGCCCCGGGACCTGGCACGGGAGGCTACACCTTC
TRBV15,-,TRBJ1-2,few,CATSRDGLYGYTF,TGTGCCACCAGCAGAGACGGGCTCTATGGCTACACCTTC
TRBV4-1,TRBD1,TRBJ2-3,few,CASEDRGNTDTQYF,TGCGCCAGCGAGGACAGGGGTAACACAGATACGCAGTATTTT
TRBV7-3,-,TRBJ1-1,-,CASSPRPGVDTEAFF,TGTGCCAGCAGCCCGCGCCCGGGTGTAGACACTGAAGCTTTCTTT
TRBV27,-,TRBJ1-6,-,CASSLSHPRGSSYNSPLHF,TGTGCCAGCAGTTTATCGCACCCCAGGGGTAGCTCCTATAATTCACCCCTCCACTTT
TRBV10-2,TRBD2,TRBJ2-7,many,CASSDFLAGSSYEQYF,TGCGCCAGCAGTGACTTCCTAGCGGGGAGCTCCTACGAGCAGTACTTC
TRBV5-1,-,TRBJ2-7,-,CASSLVVGETYEQYF,TGCGCCAGCAGCTTGGTTGTAGGGGAAACCTACGAGCAGTACTTC
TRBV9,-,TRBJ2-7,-,CASSVGGDLTYEQYF,TGTGCCAGCAGCGTAGGTGGAGACTTAACCTACGAGCAGTACTTC
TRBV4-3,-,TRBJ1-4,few,CASSQFASSPNEKLFF,TGCGCCAGCAGCCAGTTTGCCTCGTCGCCTAATGAAAAACTGTTTTTT
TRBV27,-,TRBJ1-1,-,CASSLRAPTKNTEAFF,TGTGCCAGCAGCTTAAGGGCGCCAACAAAGAACACTGAAGCTTTCTTT
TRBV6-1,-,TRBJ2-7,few,CASSEGVDEQYF,TGTGCCAGCAGTGAAGGGGTCGACGAGCAGTACTTC
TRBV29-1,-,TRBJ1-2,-,CSVEGPDGGYTF,TGCAGCGTAGAGGGCCCGGACGGGGGCTACACCTTC
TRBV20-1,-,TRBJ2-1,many,CSARDPQGGSYNEQFF,TGCAGTGCTAGAGATCCTCAGGGGGGCTCCTACAATGAGCAGTTCTTC
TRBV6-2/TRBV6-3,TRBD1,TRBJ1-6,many,CASMGQWGSPLHF,TGTGCCAGCATGGGACAGTGGGGTTCACCCCTCCACTTT
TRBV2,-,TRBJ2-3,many,CASSDGGSTDTQYF,TGTGCCAGCAGTGATGGCGGGAGCACAGATACGCAGTATTTT
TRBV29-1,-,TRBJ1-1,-,CSVDRDSEAFF,TGCAGCGTTGACAGGGACTCTGAAGCTTTCTTT
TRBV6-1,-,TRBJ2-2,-,CASSEKGWGSYPGELFF,TGTGCCAGCAGTGAAAAGGGGTGGGGCTCATATCCCGGGGAGCTGTTTTTT
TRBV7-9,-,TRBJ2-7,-,CAGSQVFSTYEQYF,TGTGCCGGCAGCCAAGTGTTCAGTACCTACGAGCAGTACTTC
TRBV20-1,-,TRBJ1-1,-,CSARQTSPRGRTPRRPEAFF,TGCAGTGCTAGACAAACCTCCCCTCGGGGCAGAACCCCTCGGCGGCCTGAAGCTTTCTTT
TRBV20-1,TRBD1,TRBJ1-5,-,CSARPTGGGNQPQHF,TGCAGTGCCAGACCGACAGGGGGAGGCAATCAGCCCCAGCATTTT
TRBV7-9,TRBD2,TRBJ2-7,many,CASSDTSGSSYEQYF,TGTGCCAGCAGCGATACTAGCGGGAGCTCCTACGAGCAGTACTTC
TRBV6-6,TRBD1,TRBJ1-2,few,CASSESWGQENYYGYTF,TGTGCCAGCAGTGAATCGTGGGGACAGGAAAATTACTATGGCTACACCTTC
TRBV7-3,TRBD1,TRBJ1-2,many,CASSVTGSYGYTF,TGTGCCAGCAGCGTGACAGGGTCCTATGGCTACACCTTC
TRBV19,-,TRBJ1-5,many,CASNFRDTLNQPQHF,TGTGCCAGTAACTTCCGGGACACACTAAATCAGCCCCAGCATTTT
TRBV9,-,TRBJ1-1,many,CASSDSEAFF,TGTGCCAGTTCGGACAGTGAAGCTTTCTTT
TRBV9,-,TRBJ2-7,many,CASSGDTYEQYF,TGTGCCAGCAGCGGTGACACCTACGAGCAGTACTTC